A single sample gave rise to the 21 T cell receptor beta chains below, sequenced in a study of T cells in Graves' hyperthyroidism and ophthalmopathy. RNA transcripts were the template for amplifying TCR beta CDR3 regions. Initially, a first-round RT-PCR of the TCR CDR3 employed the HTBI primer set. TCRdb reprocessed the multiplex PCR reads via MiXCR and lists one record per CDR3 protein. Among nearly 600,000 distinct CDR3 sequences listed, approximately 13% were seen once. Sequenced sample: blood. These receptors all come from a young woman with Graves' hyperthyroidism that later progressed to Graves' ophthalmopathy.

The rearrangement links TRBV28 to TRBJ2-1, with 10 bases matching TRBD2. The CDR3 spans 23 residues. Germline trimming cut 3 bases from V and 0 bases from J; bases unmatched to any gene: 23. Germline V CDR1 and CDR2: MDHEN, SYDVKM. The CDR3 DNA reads TGTGCCAGCAGTTTTAAGTTCTTCGGGGTGTCTAGCGGGGGCCCTAGCTCCTACAATGAGCAGTTCTTC. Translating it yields CASSFKFFGVSSGGPSSYNEQFF. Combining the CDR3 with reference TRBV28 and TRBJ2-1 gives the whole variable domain DVKVTQSSRYLVKRTGEKVFLECVQDMDHENMFWYRQDPGLGLRLIYFSYDVKMKEKGDIPEGYSVSREKKERFSLILESASTNQTSMYLCASSFKFFGVSSGGPSSYNEQFFGPGTRLTVL.

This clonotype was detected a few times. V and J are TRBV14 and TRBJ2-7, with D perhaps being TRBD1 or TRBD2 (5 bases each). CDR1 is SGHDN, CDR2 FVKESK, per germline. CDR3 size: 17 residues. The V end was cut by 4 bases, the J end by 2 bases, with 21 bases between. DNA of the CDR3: TGTGCCAGCAGCCGTTATAAGTTCACCGGGACCCCCTACGAGCAGTACTTC. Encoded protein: CASSRYKFTGTPYEQYF.

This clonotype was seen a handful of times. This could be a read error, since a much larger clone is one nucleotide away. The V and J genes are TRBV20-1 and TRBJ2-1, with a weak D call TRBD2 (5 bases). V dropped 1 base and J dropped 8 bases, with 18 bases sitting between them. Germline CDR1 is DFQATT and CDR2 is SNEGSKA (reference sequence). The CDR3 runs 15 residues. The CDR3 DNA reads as TGCAGTGCTAGAGTGAAGCGGAGACCATACGATGAGCAGTTCTTC. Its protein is CSARVKRRPYDEQFF.

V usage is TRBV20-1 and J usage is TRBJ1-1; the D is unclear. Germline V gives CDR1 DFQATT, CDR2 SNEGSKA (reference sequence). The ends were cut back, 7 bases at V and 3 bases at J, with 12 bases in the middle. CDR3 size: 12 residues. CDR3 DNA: TGCAGTGTAACCAGGAAGGACACTGAAGCTTTCTTT. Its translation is CSVTRKDTEAFF.

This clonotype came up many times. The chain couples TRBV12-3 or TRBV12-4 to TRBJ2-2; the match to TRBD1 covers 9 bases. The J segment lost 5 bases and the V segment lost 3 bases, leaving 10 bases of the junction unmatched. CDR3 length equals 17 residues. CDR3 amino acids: CASSFEGRTGVTGELFF. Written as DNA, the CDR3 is TGTGCCAGCAGTTTTGAGGGGCGGACAGGGGTAACCGGGGAGCTGTTTTTT.

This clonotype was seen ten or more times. The CDR3 coding sequence is TGTGCTAGTGGTCCCGGGACAGGGCGTGAAAAACTGTTTTTT. Translated: CASGPGTGREKLFF. The chain combines TRBV12-5 with TRBJ1-4; 9 bases map to TRBD1. Germline CDR1 and CDR2: LGHNT and FRNRAP. The CDR3 is made up of 14 amino acids. The ends lost 5 bases at V and 7 bases at J; junction bases unmatched: 5.

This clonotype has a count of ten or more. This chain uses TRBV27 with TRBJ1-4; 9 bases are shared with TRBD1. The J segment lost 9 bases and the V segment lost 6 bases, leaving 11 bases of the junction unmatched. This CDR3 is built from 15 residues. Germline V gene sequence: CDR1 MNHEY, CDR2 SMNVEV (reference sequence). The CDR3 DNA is TGTGCCAGCAGCTCACCGACAGGGGGGATGAAAAAACTGTTTTTT. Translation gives CASSSPTGGMKKLFF.

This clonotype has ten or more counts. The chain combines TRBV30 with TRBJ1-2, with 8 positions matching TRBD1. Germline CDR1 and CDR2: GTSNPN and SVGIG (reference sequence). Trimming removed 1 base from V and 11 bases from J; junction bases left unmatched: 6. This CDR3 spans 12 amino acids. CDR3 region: CAWSAGTGEYTF. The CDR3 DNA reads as TGTGCCTGGAGTGCCGGGACAGGAGAATACACCTTC.

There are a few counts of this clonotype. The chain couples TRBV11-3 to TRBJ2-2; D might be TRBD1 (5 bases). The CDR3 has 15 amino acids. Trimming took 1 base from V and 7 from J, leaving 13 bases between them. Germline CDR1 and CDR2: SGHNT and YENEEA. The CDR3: CASSLVAQGGGELFF. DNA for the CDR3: TGTGCCAGCAGCTTAGTGGCCCAGGGCGGCGGGGAGCTGTTTTTT.

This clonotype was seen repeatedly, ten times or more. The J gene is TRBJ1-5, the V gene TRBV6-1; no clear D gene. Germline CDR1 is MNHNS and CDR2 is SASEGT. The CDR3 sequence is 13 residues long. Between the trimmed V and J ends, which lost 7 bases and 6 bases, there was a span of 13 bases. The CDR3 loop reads CASMEAWGQPQHF. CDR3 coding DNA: TGTGCCAGCATGGAGGCTTGGGGTCAGCCCCAGCATTTT.

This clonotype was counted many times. The CDR3 loop is CASGRGVSQYNEQFF. The CDR3 nucleotides are TGTGCTAGTGGCAGAGGGGTTAGTCAATACAATGAGCAGTTCTTC. The V call is TRBV12-5, the J call TRBJ2-1; D is possibly TRBD1 or TRBD2 (5 bases each). The CDR3 length is 15 residues. The germline CDR1 and CDR2 sequences are LGHNT and FRNRAP. Trimming removed 6 bases from V and 4 bases from J, with 16 bases in between.

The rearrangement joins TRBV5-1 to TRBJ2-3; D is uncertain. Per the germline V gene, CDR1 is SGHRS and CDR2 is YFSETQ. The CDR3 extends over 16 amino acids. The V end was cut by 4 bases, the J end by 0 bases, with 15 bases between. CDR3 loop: CASSPKGRSSTDTQYF. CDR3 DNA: TGCGCCAGCAGCCCGAAAGGGCGATCTAGCACAGATACGCAGTATTTT. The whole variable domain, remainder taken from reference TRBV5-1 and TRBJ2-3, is KAGVTQTPRYLIKTRGQQVTLSCSPISGHRSVSWYQQTPGQGLQFLFEYFSETQRNKGNFPGRFSGRQFSNSRSEMNVSTLELGDSALYLCASSPKGRSSTDTQYFGPGTRLTVL.

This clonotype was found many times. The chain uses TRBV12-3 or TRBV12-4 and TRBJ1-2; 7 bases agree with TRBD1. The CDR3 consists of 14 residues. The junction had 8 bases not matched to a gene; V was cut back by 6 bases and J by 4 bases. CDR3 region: CASRKGQPIYGYTF. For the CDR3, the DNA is TGTGCCAGCAGAAAGGGACAGCCAATCTATGGCTACACCTTC.

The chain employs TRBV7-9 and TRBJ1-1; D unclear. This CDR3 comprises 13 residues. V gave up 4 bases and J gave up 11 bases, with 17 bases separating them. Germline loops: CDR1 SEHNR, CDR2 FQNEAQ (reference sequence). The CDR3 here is CASSSGAQPGAFF. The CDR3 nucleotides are TGTGCCAGCAGCTCCGGAGCACAGCCGGGGGCTTTCTTT.

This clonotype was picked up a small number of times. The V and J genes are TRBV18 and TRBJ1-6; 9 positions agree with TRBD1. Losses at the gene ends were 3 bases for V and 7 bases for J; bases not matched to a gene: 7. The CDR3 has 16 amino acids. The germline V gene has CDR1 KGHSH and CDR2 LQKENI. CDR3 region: CASSPQDRGYNSPLHF. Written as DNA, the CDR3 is TGTGCCAGCTCACCCCAGGACAGGGGATACAATTCACCCCTCCACTTT.

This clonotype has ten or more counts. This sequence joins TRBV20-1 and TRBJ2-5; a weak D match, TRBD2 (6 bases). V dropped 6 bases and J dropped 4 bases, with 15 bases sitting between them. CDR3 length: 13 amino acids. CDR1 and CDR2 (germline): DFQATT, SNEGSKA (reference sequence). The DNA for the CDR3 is TGCAGTGCGGGAGTGGAGGGACGAGAGACCCAGTACTTC. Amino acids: CSAGVEGRETQYF.

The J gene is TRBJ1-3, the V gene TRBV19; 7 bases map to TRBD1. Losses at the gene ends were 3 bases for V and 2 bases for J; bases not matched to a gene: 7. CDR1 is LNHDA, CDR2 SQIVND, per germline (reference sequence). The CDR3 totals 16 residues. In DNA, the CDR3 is TGTGCCAGTAGTATTAGACAGGGAGGAACTGGAAACACCATATATTTT. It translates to CASSIRQGGTGNTIYF. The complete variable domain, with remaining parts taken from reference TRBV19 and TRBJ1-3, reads DGGITQSPKYLFRKEGQNVTLSCEQNLNHDAMYWYRQDPGQGLRLIYYSQIVNDFQKGDIAEGYSVSREKKESFPLTVTSAQKNPTAFYLCASSIRQGGTGNTIYFGEGSWLTVV.

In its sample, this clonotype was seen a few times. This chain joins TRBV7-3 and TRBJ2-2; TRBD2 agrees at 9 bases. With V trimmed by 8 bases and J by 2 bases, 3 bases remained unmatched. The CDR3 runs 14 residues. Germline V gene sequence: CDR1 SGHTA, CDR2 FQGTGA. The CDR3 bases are TGTGCCAGCCGTAGCGGGAGAAACACCGGGGAGCTGTTTTTT. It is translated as CASRSGRNTGELFF.

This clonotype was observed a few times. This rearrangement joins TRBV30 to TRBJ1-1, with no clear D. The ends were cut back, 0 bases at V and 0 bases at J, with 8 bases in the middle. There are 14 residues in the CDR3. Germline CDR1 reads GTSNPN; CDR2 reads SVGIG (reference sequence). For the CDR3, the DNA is TGTGCCTGGAGTGTGGAGAGCATGAACACTGAAGCTTTCTTT. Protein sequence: CAWSVESMNTEAFF. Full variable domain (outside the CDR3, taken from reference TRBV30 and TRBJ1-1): SQTIHQWPATLVQPVGSPLSLECTVEGTSNPNLYWYRQAAGRGLQLLFYSVGIGQISSEVPQNLSASRPQDRQFILSSKKLLLSDSGFYLCAWSVESMNTEAFFGQGTRLTVV.

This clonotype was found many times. The CDR3 spells CASSYSGGTSTDTQYF. As DNA, the CDR3 is TGTGCCAGCAGTTACTCGGGGGGTACTAGCACAGATACGCAGTATTTT. This chain joins TRBV6-5 and TRBJ2-3, with a possible D match to TRBD2 (6 bases). The V gene lost 0 bases and the J gene lost 0 bases, with 10 bases spanning the gap. Germline V CDR1 and CDR2: MNHEY, SVGAGI. The CDR3 runs to 16 residues.

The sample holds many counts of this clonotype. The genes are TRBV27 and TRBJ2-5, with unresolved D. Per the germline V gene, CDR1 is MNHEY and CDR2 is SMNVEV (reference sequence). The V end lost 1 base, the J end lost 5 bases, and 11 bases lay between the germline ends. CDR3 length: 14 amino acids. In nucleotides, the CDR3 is TGTGCCAGCAGTTTATATGGGGTTGCCGAGACCCAGTACTTC. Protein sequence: CASSLYGVAETQYF.